This entry concerns a single TCR beta chain. Its antigen is unknown. These data come from a study of CD8 T cells in ankylosing spondylitis. Broader study findings: Made up of eight highly homologous variants, a TCR beta motif appeared characteristic of ankylosing spondylitis blood. Before this, some motif variants had been reported in reactive arthritis synovial fluid and blood. Peripheral blood samples showed relatively rare disease-linked clones, and these clones were CD8+.

Quantitative 5'-RACE with molecular barcodes produced the TCR beta libraries. A single record per CDR3 protein comes from TCRdb applying MiXCR to the 5' RACE reads. In the table there are about 300,000 distinct CDR3 sequences, around 21% of which are singletons. The sequenced material came from blood, either unsorted or a sorted T cell fraction (not recorded which). The TCR was taken from a female donor with ankylosing spondylitis or in good health (not recorded which).

This chain's CDR3 is CASSEPGLAIDEQYF. The CDR3, as DNA: TGCGCCAGCAGTGAACCGGGACTAGCAATCGACGAGCAGTACTTC. The genes are TRBV10-1 and TRBJ2-7, with 9 bases fitting TRBD2. Trimming took 3 bases from V and 5 from J; bases not matched to a gene: 8. The germline CDR1 and CDR2 sequences are WNHNN and SYGVQD (reference sequence). The CDR3 runs 15 residues.